This T cell receptor (beta chain) was sequenced in a study of cytomegalovirus exposure and HLA in healthy donors. Across the whole study: Both the 120 validation repertoires and the approximately 700 first-cohort repertoires used the same platform, as reported by a later analysis. Study results and caveats: 150 or so TCR beta chains were listed as cytomegalovirus-associated. Subsequent analysis found a tendency for first-cohort TCR clusters to co-occur within the 120 validation repertoires. In vitro assays verified that a few CMV-associated chains recognized CMV antigens specifically.

Points on this clone: Its antigen is undetermined.

The table came from immunoSEQ multiplex PCR; TCRdb's copy has only in-frame clones and leaves some out. This sample has some 180,000 clones, with roughly three quarters found just once. V dropped 5 bases and J dropped 9; count of bases not matched to a gene: 10. There are 17 residues in the CDR3. In germline, CDR1 is MNHEY, CDR2 SMNVEV (reference sequence). What was sequenced was PBMCs. This clonotype was obtained from a woman aged 25-40 years in good health and CMV-seronegative. The rearrangement links TRBV27 to TRBJ2-1, with 16 bases that match TRBD2. The CDR3: CASSKTPGTSGRVEQFF. CDR3 sequence (DNA): TGTGCCAGCAGTAAGACCCCCGGGACTAGCGGGAGGGTTGAGCAGTTCTTC.